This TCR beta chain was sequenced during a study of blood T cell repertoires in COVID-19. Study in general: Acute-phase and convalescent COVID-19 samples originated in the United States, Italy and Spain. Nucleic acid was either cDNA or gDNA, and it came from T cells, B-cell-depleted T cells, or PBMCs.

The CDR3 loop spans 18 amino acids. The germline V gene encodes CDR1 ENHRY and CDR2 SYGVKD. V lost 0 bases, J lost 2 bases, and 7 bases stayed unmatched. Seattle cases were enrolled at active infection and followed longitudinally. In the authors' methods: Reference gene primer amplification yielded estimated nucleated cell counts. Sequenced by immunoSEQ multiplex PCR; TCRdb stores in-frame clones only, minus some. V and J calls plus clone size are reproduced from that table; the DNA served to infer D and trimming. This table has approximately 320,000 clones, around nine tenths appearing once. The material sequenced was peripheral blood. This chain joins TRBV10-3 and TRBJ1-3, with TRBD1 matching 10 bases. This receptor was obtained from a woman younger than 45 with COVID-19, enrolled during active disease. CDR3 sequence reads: CAISESRRQGAPGNTIYF. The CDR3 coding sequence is TGTGCCATCAGTGAGTCGAGACGACAGGGGGCGCCTGGAAACACCATATATTTT.